The sequence of this T cell receptor (beta chain) was determined in a study of cytomegalovirus exposure and HLA in healthy donors. The study ran its PCR with 60 Vbeta and 13 Jbeta primers. The data were produced by immunoSEQ multiplex PCR, yet TCRdb's version contains in-frame clones alone and is incomplete. This table holds around 140,000 clones, 80% found once. CDR1 is SGHRS, CDR2 YFSETQ, per germline. V was cut by 5 bases and J by 4 bases, with 15 bases left in between. The CDR3 is made up of 14 amino acids. The chain is built from TRBV5-1 and TRBJ1-1, with D possibly TRBD1 on 5 matching bases. This sequence originates from a middle-aged man in good health and CMV-seronegative. Sequencing used PBMCs. The CDR3: CASSSQGSGTEAFF. DNA for the CDR3: TGCGCCAGCAGTTCCCAGGGTAGTGGCACTGAAGCTTTCTTT.